The 28 T cell receptor beta chains below were found in one sample sequenced in a study of CDR3 diversity in severe acne (dated by TCRdb to about 2019). Receptor amplification or capture employed PCR. Instrument on record: Illumina HiSeq 2000. TCRdb passed the public sequencing reads through fastp at Q25 and MiXCR, retaining productive beta sequences. Here each entry gathers all rows of one CDR3 protein and keeps the most common genes and DNA. The table for this sample lists around 85,000 distinct CDR3 sequences; approximately 54% of them were counted only once. The ten largest clones take up roughly 10% of the sample. Sequenced: blood. The source of these receptors is a male donor with severe acne vulgaris.

This sequence joins TRBV29-1 and TRBJ1-2, with TRBD1 identical over 7 bases. The J segment lost 7 bases and the V segment lost 4 bases, leaving 9 bases of the junction unmatched. The germline V gene encodes CDR1 SQVTM and CDR2 ANQGSEA. The CDR3 spans 13 residues. The CDR3 bases are TGCAGCGTTGGGTCGGGACAGTTCTCTGGCTACACCTTC. Translating it yields CSVGSGQFSGYTF.

There are many counts of this clonotype. The chain employs TRBV19 and TRBJ2-5; unclear D gene. Germline V gene lookup returns CDR1 LNHDA and CDR2 SQIVND (reference sequence). V was pared by 3 bases and J by 7 bases, with 12 bases between. The CDR3 has 13 residues. The CDR3 region has the DNA TGTGCCAGTAGTATCACCCAGTCGGGGACCCAGTACTTC. Protein: CASSITQSGTQYF.

The chain combines TRBV12-3 or TRBV12-4 with TRBJ2-5; TRBD2 matches at 10 bases. The CDR3 covers 15 residues. V lost 2 bases and J lost 5; bases outside the gene matches: 5. The CDR3 spells CASSLTSGTGETQYF. DNA of the CDR3: TGTGCCAGCAGTTTAACTAGCGGGACGGGCGAGACCCAGTACTTC.

This clonotype was observed at least ten times. The chain carries TRBV30 and TRBJ2-7; a weak D match, TRBD2 (6 bases). The CDR3 runs 13 residues. In germline, CDR1 is GTSNPN, CDR2 SVGIG (reference sequence). Between the trimmed V and J ends, which lost 1 base and 2 bases, there was a span of 9 bases. CDR3 protein: CAWSEAGPYEQYF. In DNA, the CDR3 is TGTGCCTGGAGTGAAGCGGGCCCCTACGAGCAGTACTTC.

About this clonotype itself: This may stem from a read error, because a much larger clone lies one nucleotide away. This sequence joins TRBV20-1 and TRBJ2-5; 9 bases map to TRBD2. CDR1 DFQATT and CDR2 SNEGSKA come from the germline V gene (reference sequence). The CDR3 has 14 residues. This CDR3 reads CSAGMAGGPETQCF. The CDR3 coding sequence is TGCAGTGCTGGAATGGCGGGGGGGCCAGAGACCCAGTGCTTC.

The V gene is TRBV19, the J gene TRBJ1-1; 8 nucleotides align to TRBD1. This CDR3 contains 14 residues. The germline V gene encodes CDR1 LNHDA and CDR2 SQIVND (reference sequence). V gave up 4 bases and J gave up 0 bases; unmatched junction bases: 1. The CDR3 region has the DNA TGTGCCAGTAGTAGACAGGGGCTGAACACTGAAGCTTTCTTT. Amino acids: CASSRQGLNTEAFF.

This clonotype was observed at least ten times. CDR3 coding DNA: TGTGCCAGCAGCGTAGAGAGCACCGGGGAGCTGTTTTTT. Translation: CASSVESTGELFF. The rearrangement links TRBV9 to TRBJ2-2, with D unclear. CDR1 and CDR2 from the germline V gene are SGDLS and YYNGEE. The CDR3 is 13 residues long. The germline V and J ends were trimmed by 0 bases and 4 bases, with 4 bases remaining between them.

This clonotype has more than one count but fewer than ten. The chain joins TRBV20-1 to TRBJ2-7; 7 positions agree with TRBD1. The CDR3 length is 13 residues. Germline CDR1 is DFQATT and CDR2 is SNEGSKA (reference sequence). J lost 2 bases, V lost 7 bases, and 8 bases had no gene match. The CDR3 coding sequence is TGCAGTGTAGGACAGGTTGGGCCCTACGAGCAGTACTTC. As protein: CSVGQVGPYEQYF.

About this clonotype itself: Being one base from a much bigger clone, this may be a read error. V and J are TRBV5-1 and TRBJ2-2; D is perhaps TRBD1 (6 bases). Between the trimmed V and J ends, which lost 6 bases and 4 bases, there was a span of 10 bases. This CDR3 spans 13 amino acids. Germline lookup yields CDR1 SGHRS and CDR2 YFSETQ. CDR3 nucleotides: TGCGCCAGCAAGGGGGAAAGCACCGGGGAGCTGTTTTTT. This sequence encodes CASKGESTGELFF.

This sequence joins TRBV29-1 and TRBJ2-6; 7 nucleotides line up with TRBD1. Germline trimming cut 2 bases from V and 2 bases from J; bases unmatched to any gene: 9. The germline V gene encodes CDR1 SQVTM and CDR2 ANQGSEA. The CDR3 is 17 residues long. The CDR3 DNA reads TGCAGCGTTGAACAGTCATTGACAGGGCCTGGGGCCAACGTCCTGACTTTC. This sequence encodes CSVEQSLTGPGANVLTF. The entire variable domain, with the rest obtained from reference TRBV29-1 and TRBJ2-6, is as follows: SAVISQKPSRDICQRGTSLTIQCQVDSQVTMMFWYRQQPGQSLTLIATANQGSEATYESGFVIDKFPISRPNLTFSTLTVSNMSPEDSSIYLCSVEQSLTGPGANVLTFGAGSRLTVL.

The table lists this clonotype with a few counts. J is TRBJ1-4 and V is TRBV10-3; weak D call: TRBD1 (6 bases). The CDR3 totals 16 residues. Trimming stripped 0 bases from V and 0 bases from J, with 8 bases between. Germline CDR1 reads ENHRY; CDR2 reads SYGVKD. CDR3 amino acids: CAISESRTATNEKLFF. Here the CDR3 DNA reads TGTGCCATCAGTGAGTCTAGGACAGCAACTAATGAAAAACTGTTTTTT.

The chain employs TRBV5-5 and TRBJ2-7; 16 nucleotides align to TRBD2. Germline lookup yields CDR1 SGHKS and CDR2 YYEKEE (reference sequence). This CDR3 region has 22 residues. V was clipped by 1 base and J by 3 bases; unmatched bases: 19. The chain's CDR3 is CASSLSSRFGTSGRAFYYEQYV. CDR3 sequence (DNA): TGTGCCAGCAGCTTGTCGTCGCGCTTTGGGACTAGCGGGAGGGCCTTCTACTACGAGCAGTACGTC.

V gene TRBV4-2 combines with J gene TRBJ2-1; D remains unclear. This CDR3 region has 16 residues. Per germline, CDR1 LGHNA and CDR2 YNFKEQ. V was trimmed by 0 bases and J by 5 bases, leaving 14 bases between them. CDR3 sequence (DNA): TGTGCCAGCAGCCAAGATCTGGCAGCTCCCCACAATGAGCAGTTCTTC. This encodes CASSQDLAAPHNEQFF.

This chain connects TRBV7-2 to TRBJ2-5, with 11 bases aligning to TRBD2. The CDR3 spans 16 residues. V gave up 4 bases and J gave up 5 bases; unmatched junction bases: 9. Germline CDR1 is SGHTA and CDR2 is FQGNSA. CDR3 sequence reads: CASSSGIAGGPETQYF. CDR3 sequence (DNA): TGTGCCAGCAGCTCCGGGATAGCGGGAGGGCCGGAGACCCAGTACTTC. The variable domain in full, with the rest retrieved from reference TRBV7-2 and TRBJ2-5, is GAGVSQSPSNKVTEKGKDVELRCDPISGHTALYWYRQSLGQGLEFLIYFQGNSAPDKSGLPSDRFSAERTGGSVSTLTIQRTQQEDSAVYLCASSSGIAGGPETQYFGPGTRLLVL.

Of note for this clonotype: This sequence may be a read error, since a much larger clone differs from it by one base. V is TRBV5-4 and J is TRBJ2-3, with TRBD2 matching over 8 bases. The CDR3 has 12 amino acids. V trimming: 4 bases; J trimming: 8 bases; junction bases outside the gene matches: 3. In germline, CDR1 is SGHNT, CDR2 YYREEE (reference sequence). CDR3 nucleotides: TGTGCCAGCAGCCTTCTAGCGGGTACGCAGTATTTT. Translating gives CASSLLAGTQYF.

This clonotype was detected many times. The chain links TRBV5-6 to TRBJ1-5; D ambiguous. CDR3 length equals 16 residues. V lost 0 bases and J lost 9, with 19 bases in between. The germline gives CDR1 SGHDT, CDR2 YYEEEE. The CDR3 protein is CASSLARDGLVRPQHF. The CDR3 DNA is TGTGCCAGCAGCTTGGCCAGAGACGGGTTAGTGCGGCCCCAGCATTTT.

V and J are TRBV5-4 and TRBJ2-1, with TRBD1 identical over 10 bases. V lost 4 bases and J lost 10; bases outside the gene matches: 5. The germline gives CDR1 SGHNT, CDR2 YYREEE (reference sequence). This CDR3 is built from 13 residues. The CDR3 sequence is CASSLGQGYEQFF. The CDR3, as DNA: TGTGCCAGCAGCCTGGGACAGGGGTACGAGCAGTTCTTC.

The J gene is TRBJ1-1, the V gene TRBV15; a possible D gene is TRBD1 (6 bases). CDR1 is LNHNV and CDR2 is YYDKDF in the germline V gene (reference sequence). The CDR3 loop spans 17 amino acids. The ends were cut back, 10 bases at V and 0 bases at J, with 24 bases in the middle. For the CDR3, the DNA is TGTGCCAGCAGTTCATTAACAGGGACACTCATGAACACTGAAGCTTTCTTT. Amino acids: CASSSLTGTLMNTEAFF.

V usage is TRBV19 and J usage is TRBJ2-7; D perhaps matches TRBD1 (6 bases). This CDR3 contains 15 residues. Germline assignment: CDR1 LNHDA and CDR2 SQIVND (reference sequence). Trimming removed 5 bases at V and 13 bases at J, with 27 bases between. The CDR3 sequence is CASSAPGTTPPPPYF. The CDR3 bases are TGTGCCAGTAGTGCCCCGGGGACAACCCCCCCCCCCCCCTACTTC. Together with reference TRBV19 and TRBJ2-7, the CDR3 gives the full variable domain: DGGITQSPKYLFRKEGQNVTLSCEQNLNHDAMYWYRQDPGQGLRLIYYSQIVNDFQKGDIAEGYSVSREKKESFPLTVTSAQKNPTAFYLCASSAPGTTPPPPYFGPGTRLTVT.

Worth noting for this clonotype: A clone one base away is much larger, so this may be a read error. The J gene is TRBJ2-7, the V gene TRBV6-1, with D possibly being TRBD1 (5 bases). V was clipped by 5 bases and J by 9 bases, with 26 bases between them. The length of the CDR3 is 16 residues. The germline V gene encodes CDR1 MNHNS and CDR2 SASEGT. CDR3 protein: CASSKRIHWGWERQYV. CDR3 in DNA: TGTGCCAGCAGTAAAAGAATCCACTGGGGCTGGGAACGGCAGTACGTC.

This clonotype was seen only once. Germline is not matched at one junction end, which may reflect a read error. This sequence joins TRBV10-3 and TRBJ2-5; 8 bases line up with TRBD2. This CDR3 contains 17 residues. The germline V gene encodes CDR1 ENHRY and CDR2 SYGVKD. CDR3: CASSQPSGGRSQETQYF. Here the CDR3 DNA reads TGTGCCAGCAGTCAACCCTCGGGCGGGAGGTCCCAAGAGACCCAGTACTTC.

About this clonotype itself: A much more abundant neighbour one base away suggests this may be a read error. No conserved phenylalanine or tryptophan ends this CDR3, so it is likely a read error. The chain couples TRBV20-1 to TRBJ2-1, with 9 bases matching TRBD1. CDR1 is DFQATT and CDR2 is SNEGSKA in the germline V gene (reference sequence). The CDR3 loop spans 16 amino acids. With 3 bases clipped from V and 0 bases from J, the junction kept 6 bases outside the gene matches. CDR3 region: CSAREQGASSYNEQFL. The DNA of the CDR3 is TGCAGTGCTAGGGAACAGGGGGCGAGCTCCTACAATGAGCAGTTCTTA.

This clonotype came up many times. The chain joins TRBV11-3 to TRBJ2-3, with D unresolved. Germline V gene sequence: CDR1 SGHNT, CDR2 YENEEA. V was pared by 1 base and J by 0 bases, with 11 bases between. This CDR3 is built from 16 residues. The CDR3 nucleotides read TGTGCCAGCAGCTTAGTTCCAGCGTCGAGCACAGATACGCAGTATTTT. Its translation: CASSLVPASSTDTQYF.

At least ten counts were recorded for this clonotype. The chain links TRBV5-1 to TRBJ1-2; D is possibly TRBD1 (6 bases). The V gene's germline CDR1 is SGHRS and CDR2 YFSETQ. The CDR3 consists of 14 residues. The V and J ends lost 4 bases and 5 bases respectively, with 15 bases between them. CDR3 in amino acids: CASSLISQGYGYTF. CDR3 nucleotides: TGCGCCAGCAGCCTAATCTCACAGGGATATGGCTACACCTTC.

The table lists this clonotype with a count of one. This chain joins TRBV5-1 and TRBJ2-7, with D unresolved. Germline V gives CDR1 SGHRS, CDR2 YFSETQ. Trimming stripped 1 base from V and 3 bases from J, with 14 bases between. This CDR3 has 15 amino acids. DNA for the CDR3: TGCGCCAGCAGCTTGCGCCGGACCTCCGACTACGAGCAGTACTTC. It yields the protein CASSLRRTSDYEQYF.

In its sample, this clonotype was seen many times. The J gene is TRBJ1-2, the V gene TRBV4-1, with a tentative D call TRBD1 (5 bases). Germline lookup yields CDR1 MGHRA and CDR2 YSYEKL. The CDR3 has 13 residues. Trimming pared 0 bases from V and 3 bases from J, leaving 5 bases between. The DNA for the CDR3 is TGCGCCAGCAGCCAAGACAGGGACTATGGCTACACCTTC. It yields the protein CASSQDRDYGYTF.

V is TRBV11-3 and J is TRBJ2-2; possible D gene TRBD2, 5 bases. Deletions cut 5 bases from V and 9 bases from J, with 13 bases between. This CDR3 spans 13 amino acids. Germline assignment: CDR1 SGHNT and CDR2 YENEEA. The CDR3 protein is CASSPGPGWELFF. DNA of the CDR3: TGTGCCAGCAGCCCCGGACCGGGGTGGGAGCTGTTTTTT.

This clonotype was counted between two and nine times. The V call is TRBV20-1, the J call TRBJ2-3; 13 positions match TRBD2. In germline, CDR1 is DFQATT, CDR2 SNEGSKA (reference sequence). This CDR3 contains 18 residues. V dropped 5 bases and J dropped 3; count of bases not matched to a gene: 14. The CDR3 is CSARDLGTSGIGTDTQYF. Written as DNA, the CDR3 is TGCAGTGCTCGGGACCTCGGGACTAGCGGGATAGGAACAGATACGCAGTATTTT.